These T cell receptor beta chains were read from a single sample in a study of tumor-infiltrating lymphocytes in primary liver carcinoma. Each CDR3 protein is one row after TCRdb ran MiXCR on the multiplex PCR reads. The sample records 35,000 to 40,000 distinct CDR3 sequences, roughly 77% being singletons. Source material: tumor-adjacent normal liver tissue. The origin of the receptors is a middle-aged man with primary liver carcinoma and hepatitis B virus infection. Both conserved end residues are part of each CDR3. A D gene is named only where the DNA matches it firmly. The size of a clone is reported for some rows only, either as once, few or many, or as a class for expanded clones.

d_gene	abundance	v_gene	j_gene	CDR3nt	CDR3aa
-	-	TRBV29-1	TRBJ2-7	TGCAGCGTCGACACAGGGTATCTCGACGAGCAGTACTTC	CSVDTGYLDEQYF
TRBD2	many	TRBV20-1	TRBJ2-2	TGCAGTGCTAGAGTATTAGCGGGAGATGCCGGGGAGCTGTTTTTT	CSARVLAGDAGELFF
TRBD1	-	TRBV11-2	TRBJ1-1	TGTACCAGCAGCTTAGATCGGACAGGGATTGACAATGAAGCCTTCTTT	CTSSLDRTGIDNEAFF
-	-	TRBV6-5	TRBJ1-5	TGTGCCAGCAGAACCCTCAAGGAGGGCAATCAGCCTCAGCATTTT	CASRTLKEGNQPQHF
-	-	TRBV29-1	TRBJ2-7	TGCAGCGTTGCCGGGACTCCCCCCAACGAGCAGTATTTC	CSVAGTPPNEQYF
-	-	TRBV29-1	TRBJ2-7	TGCAGCGCCATGACTTCTGGGACCGGCACTCCCAGCGAGAAGTACTTC	CSAMTSGTGTPSEKYF
-	-	TRBV11-2	TRBJ2-1	TGTGCCAGCAGTAGGTCTAGGGGAGAGATGAATGAGCAATTCTTC	CASSRSRGEMNEQFF
TRBD1	-	TRBV4-1	TRBJ2-3	TGCGCCAGCAGCCAATCGGGACAGGGGGCAGATACGCAGTTTTTT	CASSQSGQGADTQFF
-	-	TRBV29-1	TRBJ2-1	TGCAGCGCTGAGGACGGATCCGACAATGAGCAGTTCTTC	CSAEDGSDNEQFF
-	-	TRBV7-9	TRBJ1-5	TGTGCCAGCAGCTCCTCAGGGGTCACCAATCAGCCCCAGCATTTT	CASSSSGVTNQPQHF
TRBD2	-	TRBV6-5	TRBJ2-1	TGTGACAGCAGTCAGGTCGGGGGGGTGGTTGGGCAGTTCTTC	CDSSQVGGVVGQFF
TRBD1	-	TRBV5-1	TRBJ2-2	TGCGCCAGCAACTTGAGGACAGGGATAATCGGGGAGCTGTTTTTT	CASNLRTGIIGELFF
-	once	TRBV29-1	TRBJ2-5	TGCAGCGTTGAATCCTCAGCGTGTAGATCGGAGACCCAGTACTTC	CSVESSACRSETQYF
-	-	TRBV10-2	TRBJ1-5	TGCGCAAGCGGGTTGTCCGAGCCCCAGCATTTT	CASGLSEPQHF
-	-	TRBV29-1	TRBJ1-1	TGCAGCGTTCGATTGGGCGCGGCTGAAGCTTTCTTT	CSVRLGAAEAFF
-	-	TRBV11-2	TRBJ2-4	TGTGCCAGCAGTTCCGGGACATGGGATAACATCCAGTACTTC	CASSSGTWDNIQYF
-	-	TRBV7-9	TRBJ2-3	TGTGCCAGCAGTTTAAGGCGGCGGGGATTAAATACGCAGTATTTT	CASSLRRRGLNTQYF
-	few	TRBV6-5	TRBJ1-1	TGTGCCAGCAGATCGGAGGAGGAGACTGAGGCTTCCTTT	CASRSEEETEASF
-	-	TRBV11-2	TRBJ2-5	TGTGCCAGCAATTTGGGGGAGACCCAGTACTTT	CASNLGETQYF
-	-	TRBV6-5	TRBJ2-2	TGTGCCAGCAGATACCCGAGGGGGGTTGGTGGGACCGGCGAGCTGTTTTTT	CASRYPRGVGGTGELFF
TRBD2	-	TRBV29-1	TRBJ2-3	TGCAGCATAGGGACTATCGGGAATTGGAAAGATACGCAGTATTTT	CSIGTIGNWKDTQYF
-	-	TRBV6-5	TRBJ1-1	TGTGCCAGCAGTTACTCGAGGGTTCTGAACACTGATGCTATCTTT	CASSYSRVLNTDAIF
-	-	TRBV29-1	TRBJ2-7	TGCAGCGGTTGGGACAAGGCCTACGAGCAGTACTTC	CSGWDKAYEQYF
TRBD1	-	TRBV14	TRBJ1-1	TGTGTCAGCGGCCAAGGACAGGGGATAGAAGCTTTCTTT	CVSGQGQGIEAFF